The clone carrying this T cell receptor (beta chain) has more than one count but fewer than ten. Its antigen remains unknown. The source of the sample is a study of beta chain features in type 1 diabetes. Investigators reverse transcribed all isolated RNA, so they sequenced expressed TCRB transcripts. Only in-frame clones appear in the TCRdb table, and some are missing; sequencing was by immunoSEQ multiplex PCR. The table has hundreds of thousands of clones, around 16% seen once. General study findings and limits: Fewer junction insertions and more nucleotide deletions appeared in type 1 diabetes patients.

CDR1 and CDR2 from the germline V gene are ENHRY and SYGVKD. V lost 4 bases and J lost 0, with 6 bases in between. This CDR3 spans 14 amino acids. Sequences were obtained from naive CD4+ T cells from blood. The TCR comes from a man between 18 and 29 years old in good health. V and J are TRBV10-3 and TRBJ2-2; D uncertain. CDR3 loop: CAISGPANTGELFF. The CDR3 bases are TGTGCCATCAGTGGCCCAGCGAACACCGGGGAGCTGTTTTTT.